Presented here are 10 T cell receptor beta chains from one specimen sequenced in a study of cytomegalovirus exposure and HLA in healthy donors. Primers included in the PCR were 60 Vbeta and 13 Jbeta primers. Sequencing was performed with immunoSEQ multiplex PCR; in TCRdb, only in-frame clones are kept and a portion is missing. The sample totals about 210,000 clones. The sequencing input was PBMCs. The origin of the receptors is a woman aged 25-40 years in good health and CMV-seropositive.

This chain connects TRBV5-1 to TRBJ2-3; D is undetermined. Germline CDR1 reads SGHRS; CDR2 reads YFSETQ. This CDR3 is built from 16 residues. V dropped 1 base and J dropped 0 bases, with 12 bases sitting between them. CDR3 amino acids: CASSLIARSSTDTQYF. Here the CDR3 DNA reads TGCGCCAGCAGCTTGATTGCGCGGTCTAGCACAGATACGCAGTATTTT.

The genes are TRBV28 and TRBJ1-5, with D tentatively TRBD1 (6 bases). Germline CDR1 reads MDHEN; CDR2 reads SYDVKM. The CDR3 covers 14 residues. V lost 2 bases and J 11 bases, leaving 16 bases between the germline ends. This CDR3 is CASSLGGDIKTQHF. The CDR3 nucleotides are TGTGCCAGCAGTTTAGGGGGGGACATAAAAACCCAGCATTTT.

The chain recombines TRBV5-6 with TRBJ1-2; D remains ambiguous. CDR1 is SGHDT, CDR2 YYEEEE, per germline. The CDR3 runs 14 residues. The V end was cut by 0 bases, the J end by 4 bases, with 10 bases between. In DNA, the CDR3 is TGTGCCAGCAGCTTGGTCGGGGTGGGCTATGGCTACACCTTC. Protein product: CASSLVGVGYGYTF.

V and J are TRBV2 and TRBJ1-4; 8 bases are a match to TRBD1. The V segment lost 6 bases and the J segment 7 bases; nucleotides outside the gene matches: 13. CDR1 and CDR2 (germline): SNHLY, FYNNEI. The CDR3 has 16 amino acids. The CDR3 DNA reads TGTGCCAGCAGGGAGAAGGGGGACAGGCGGCTTGAAAAACTGTTTTTT. This translates into CASREKGDRRLEKLFF.

V gene TRBV6-5 combines with J gene TRBJ1-5; D is undetermined. Trimming left V 4 bases short and J 10 bases short, with 17 bases between. This CDR3 has 14 residues. The germline V gene encodes CDR1 MNHEY and CDR2 SVGAGI. CDR3 protein: CASSSGLAPDPQHF. Here the CDR3 DNA reads TGTGCCAGCAGTTCGGGTTTGGCCCCAGATCCCCAGCATTTT.

V is TRBV5-1 and J is TRBJ2-1; TRBD2 matches 14 bases. This CDR3 is 16 amino acids long. Germline V gene data show CDR1 as SGHRS and CDR2 as YFSETQ. V gave up 4 bases and J gave up 8 bases; unmatched junction bases: 8. CDR3 residues: CASSGGGTSGGYEQFF. The CDR3, as DNA: TGCGCCAGCAGCGGTGGCGGGACTAGCGGGGGTTATGAGCAGTTCTTC.

The chain is built from TRBV7-9 and TRBJ2-1; D is uncertain. The germline CDR1 and CDR2 sequences are SEHNR and FQNEAQ (reference sequence). The V end lost 3 bases, the J end lost 2 bases, and 11 bases lay between the germline ends. The CDR3 has 15 amino acids. The CDR3 region has the DNA TGTGCCAGCAGCTTTGCGGTTCAAGCCTACAATGAGCAGTTCTTC. Its translation: CASSFAVQAYNEQFF.

This chain connects TRBV5-8 to TRBJ2-7; D possibly corresponds to TRBD2 (6 bases). The length of the CDR3 is 15 residues. Germline V lookup: CDR1 SGHTS, CDR2 YDEGEE. Trimming took 1 base from V and 7 from J, leaving 18 bases between them. Here the CDR3 reads CASSLISGFGGEQYF. For the CDR3, the DNA is TGTGCCAGCAGCTTGATTTCTGGCTTCGGGGGAGAGCAGTACTTC.

The chain employs TRBV7-9 and TRBJ2-1, with D possibly matching TRBD2 (6 bases). The CDR3 extends over 16 amino acids. Trimming stripped 5 bases from V and 0 bases from J, with 14 bases between. The germline V gene encodes CDR1 SEHNR and CDR2 FQNEAQ (reference sequence). The CDR3 region has the DNA TGTGCCAGCAGCCTCTGGGACTCCTTCTCCTACAATGAGCAGTTCTTC. Translating gives CASSLWDSFSYNEQFF. The full variable domain, its missing parts supplied by reference TRBV7-9 and TRBJ2-1, is DTGVSQNPRHKITKRGQNVTFRCDPISEHNRLYWYRQTLGQGPEFLTYFQNEAQLEKSRLLSDRFSAERPKGSFSTLEIQRTEQGDSAMYLCASSLWDSFSYNEQFFGPGTRLTVL.

V and J are TRBV28 and TRBJ2-4; the D is unclear. V dropped 3 bases and J dropped 0 bases, with 12 bases sitting between them. Germline CDR1 is MDHEN and CDR2 is SYDVKM. The CDR3 has 16 residues. In DNA, the CDR3 is TGTGCCAGCAGTTTCGGTACACAGTCAGCCAAAAACATTCAGTACTTC. It yields the protein CASSFGTQSAKNIQYF.